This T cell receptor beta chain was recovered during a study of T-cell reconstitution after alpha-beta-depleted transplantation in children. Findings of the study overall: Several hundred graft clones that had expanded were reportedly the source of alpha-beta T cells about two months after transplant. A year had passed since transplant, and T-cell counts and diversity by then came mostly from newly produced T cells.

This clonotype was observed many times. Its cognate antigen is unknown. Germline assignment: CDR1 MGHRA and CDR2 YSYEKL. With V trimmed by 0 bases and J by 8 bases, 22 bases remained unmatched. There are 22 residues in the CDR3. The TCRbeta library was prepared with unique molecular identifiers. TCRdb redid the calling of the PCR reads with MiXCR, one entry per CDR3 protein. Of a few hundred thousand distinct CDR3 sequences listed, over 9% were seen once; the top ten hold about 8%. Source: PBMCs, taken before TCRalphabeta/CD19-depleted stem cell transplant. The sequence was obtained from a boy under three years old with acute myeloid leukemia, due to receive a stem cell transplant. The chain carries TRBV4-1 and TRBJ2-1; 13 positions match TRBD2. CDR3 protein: CASSQDLWVPGTSGIEMYEQFF. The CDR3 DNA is TGCGCCAGCAGCCAAGATCTCTGGGTCCCTGGGACTAGCGGGATAGAAATGTATGAGCAGTTCTTC.